This record looks at one TCR beta chain sequence and its context. Its antigen is unidentified. The authors' processing: ImmunoSEQ gave junction-only sequences without quality scores, so filtering differed. Clones were sequenced by immunoSEQ multiplex PCR, and TCRdb holds only the in-frame ones, with some missing. The V and J calls and clone size come from that table; D and trimming were worked out from the DNA. The table lists roughly 2.4 million clones, roughly 95% of them singletons. This entry is derived from a study of shared clonotypes between healthy human individuals. Findings and caveats of the study: About 5% of naive CD4 clonotypes were shared across four donors. Rarefaction exposed incomplete sorted-subset sequencing despite large depth.

Researchers partitioned CD4+ cells into CD45RA+ naive and CD45RA-negative memory subsets. The CDR3 consists of 16 residues. The germline V gene encodes CDR1 ENHRY and CDR2 SYGVKD. V lost 1 base and J 0 bases, leaving 12 bases between the germline ends. Sequenced input: naive CD4+ T cells sorted from blood. Subset specified: CD45RA+ positively selected. The sequence derives from a man between 18 and 29 years old in good health. The chain recombines TRBV10-3 with TRBJ1-1; perhaps TRBD1 as D (6 bases). This chain's CDR3 is CAISEWGQIMNTEAFF. In DNA, the CDR3 is TGTGCCATCAGTGAGTGGGGACAAATCATGAACACTGAAGCTTTCTTT.